This T cell receptor (beta chain) is from a study of technical replicates of blood from a handful of donors. TCRdb's table, derived via immunoSEQ multiplex PCR, lists solely in-frame clones and lacks some. The table includes tens of thousands of clones, roughly 98% detected once. With 4 bases removed from V and 2 bases from J, the gap between germline ends came to 12 bases. The CDR3 is 14 amino acids. Germline CDR1 and CDR2: MNHNS and SASEGT. The sample consisted of T cells isolated from PBMCs. This receptor was taken from a human donor in good health. The J gene is TRBJ2-7, the V gene TRBV6-1, with D tentatively TRBD1 (5 bases). The CDR3 reads CASSVTTVPYEQYF. For the CDR3, the DNA is TGTGCCAGCAGTGTAACGACAGTCCCCTACGAGCAGTACTTC.